A single T cell receptor beta chain is shown here with its context. The data derive from a study of CD8 T cells in Susac syndrome. Negative isolation yielded CD8+ and CD4+ T cells; FACS enriched TEMRA cells. Reverse transcription used roughly 0.5 to 1 ug RNA and random hexamers. MiXCR, applied by TCRdb to the immunoSEQ multiplex PCR reads, yields one record per CDR3 protein. Here the sample spans about 280,000 distinct CDR3 sequences, roughly 81% being singletons. V was pared by 4 bases and J by 6 bases, with 8 bases of the junction left unmatched. The CDR3 runs 16 residues. From germline, CDR1 is SGHTA and CDR2 FQGTGA.

The rearrangement joins TRBV7-3 to TRBJ2-7, with 14 nucleotides matching TRBD2. Sequences were obtained from CD8+ T cells from PBMCs. The origin of this receptor is a human donor with multiple sclerosis. The CDR3 is CASSYGTSGRRSEQYF. The CDR3 coding sequence is TGTGCCAGCAGCTATGGGACTAGCGGGAGAAGGAGCGAGCAGTACTTC. Full variable domain (rest looked up from reference TRBV7-3 and TRBJ2-7): GAGVSQTPSNKVTEKGKYVELRCDPISGHTALYWYRQSLGQGPEFLIYFQGTGAADDSGLPNDRFFAVRPEGSVSTLKIQRTERGDSAVYLCASSYGTSGRRSEQYFGPGTRLTVT.